This T cell receptor beta chain was found in a study of T cell therapy after organ transplantation. On the study more broadly: Therapy products were autologous CMV-specific T cells, peptide-expanded for 2 to 3 weeks.

The repertoire was sequenced with immunoSEQ multiplex PCR; TCRdb's copy has only in-frame clones and lacks some. The data contain about 6,000 clones, approximately 69% of them singletons. Germline values: CDR1 SGDLS, CDR2 YYNGEE. The junction had 4 bases not matched to a gene; V was cut back by 3 bases and J by 0 bases. The CDR3 has 15 amino acids. General study results and limits: Concurrent antirejection and antiviral drugs remain unassessed confounders.

As to this clone: Its antigen is unknown.

As to time point: 4-8 weeks after completion of therapy. The sample here was CD8+ T cells from blood, taken after autologous CMV-specific T cell therapy. The clonotype comes from a human patient who had received a solid organ transplant and had CMV disease. Some T cells may trace back to the graft donor. The rearrangement uses TRBV9 and TRBJ2-3, with 7 nucleotides matching TRBD2. CDR3 DNA sequence: TGTGCCAGCAGCGAAGGGGAGGGGAGCACAGATACGCAGTATTTT. It translates to CASSEGEGSTDTQYF.